Sequencing of this TCR beta chain was carried out in a study of Graves' ophthalmopathy and Graves' hyperthyroidism. Findings and caveats of the study: Ophthalmopathy was separated from stable hyperthyroidism by a 13-signature model with over 85% sensitivity and around 81% specificity. Most expanded thyroid clonotypes above 0.001 frequency also appeared in blood.

Amplification from RNA transcripts yielded the TCR beta CDR3 regions. First-round RT-PCR used HTBI primers; second-round multiplex PCR followed. Using its own MiXCR run on the multiplex PCR reads, TCRdb lists one record per CDR3 protein. The sample contains fewer than 400,000 distinct CDR3 sequences, around 17% of which appear only once. This CDR3 contains 14 residues. The germline CDR1 and CDR2 sequences are MNHEY and SVGAGI. The V and J ends lost 5 bases and 5 bases respectively, with 15 bases between them. This clonotype has a count of ten or more. Antigen specificity is unknown. Clinical symptoms, serum thyroxine, TRAb, thyroid ultrasound and orbital computed tomography were relied on for diagnosis. The source of the PBMCs was 9.5 to 10 ml of fresh peripheral blood.

This sequence joins TRBV6-5 and TRBJ1-2; perhaps TRBD1 as D (6 bases). The source of this sequence is a woman aged 18-35 years with Graves' ophthalmopathy. The material sequenced was peripheral blood. The CDR3 DNA reads TGTGCCAGCAGTCCCCGGGCAGGGGTATATGGCTACACCTTC. Translation: CASSPRAGVYGYTF.